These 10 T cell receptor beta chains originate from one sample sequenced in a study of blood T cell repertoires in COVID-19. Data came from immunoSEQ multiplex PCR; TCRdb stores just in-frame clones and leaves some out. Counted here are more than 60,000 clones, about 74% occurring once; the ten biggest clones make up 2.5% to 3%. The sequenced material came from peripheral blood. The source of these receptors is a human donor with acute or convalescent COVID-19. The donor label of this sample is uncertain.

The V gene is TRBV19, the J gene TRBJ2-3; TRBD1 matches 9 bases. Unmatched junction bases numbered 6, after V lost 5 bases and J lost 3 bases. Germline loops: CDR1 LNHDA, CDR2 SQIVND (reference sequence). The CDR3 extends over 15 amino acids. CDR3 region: CASSRGQGGTDTQYF. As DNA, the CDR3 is TGTGCCAGTAGTCGGGGACAGGGTGGTACAGATACGCAGTATTTT.

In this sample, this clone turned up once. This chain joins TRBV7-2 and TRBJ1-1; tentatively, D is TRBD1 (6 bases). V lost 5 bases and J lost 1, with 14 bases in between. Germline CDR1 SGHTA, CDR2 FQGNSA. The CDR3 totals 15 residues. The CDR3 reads CASSIGGGPNTEAFF. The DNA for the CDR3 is TGTGCCAGCAGCATCGGCGGGGGGCCGAACACTGAAGCTTTCTTT.

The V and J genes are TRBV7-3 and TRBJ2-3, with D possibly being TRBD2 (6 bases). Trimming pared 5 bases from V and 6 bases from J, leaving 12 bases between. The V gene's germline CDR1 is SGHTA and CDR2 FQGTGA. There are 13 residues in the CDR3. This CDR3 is CASSETSPDTQYF. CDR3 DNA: TGTGCCAGCAGCGAGACTAGTCCTGATACGCAGTATTTT.

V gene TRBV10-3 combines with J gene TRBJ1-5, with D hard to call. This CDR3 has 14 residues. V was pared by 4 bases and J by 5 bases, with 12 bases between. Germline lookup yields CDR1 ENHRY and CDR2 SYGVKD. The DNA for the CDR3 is TGTGCCATCAGTGCGCGGATGGTGGATCAGCCCCAGCATTTT. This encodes CAISARMVDQPQHF.

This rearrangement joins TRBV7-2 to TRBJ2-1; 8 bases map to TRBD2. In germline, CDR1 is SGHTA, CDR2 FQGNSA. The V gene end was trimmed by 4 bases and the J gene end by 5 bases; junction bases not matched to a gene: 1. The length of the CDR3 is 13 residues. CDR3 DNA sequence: TGTGCCAGCAGCTCGACTAGCGACAATGAGCAGTTCTTC. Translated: CASSSTSDNEQFF.

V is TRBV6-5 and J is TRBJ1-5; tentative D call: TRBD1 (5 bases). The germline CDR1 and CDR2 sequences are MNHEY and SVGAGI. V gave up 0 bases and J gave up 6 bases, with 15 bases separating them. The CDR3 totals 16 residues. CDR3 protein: CASSYSSTGQGQPQHF. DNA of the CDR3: TGTGCCAGCAGTTACTCTAGTACAGGTCAGGGTCAGCCCCAGCATTTT.

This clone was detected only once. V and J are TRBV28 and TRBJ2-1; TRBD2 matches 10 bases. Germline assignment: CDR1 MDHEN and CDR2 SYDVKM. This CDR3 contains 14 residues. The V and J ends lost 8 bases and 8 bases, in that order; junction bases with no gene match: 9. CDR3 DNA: TGTGCCAGCTTTTCTAGCGGGAGTAGGTATGAGCAGTTCTTC. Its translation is CASFSSGSRYEQFF.

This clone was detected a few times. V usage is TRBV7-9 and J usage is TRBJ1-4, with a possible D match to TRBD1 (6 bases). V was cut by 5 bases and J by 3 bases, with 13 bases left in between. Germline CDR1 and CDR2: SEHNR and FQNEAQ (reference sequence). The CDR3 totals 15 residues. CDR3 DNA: TGTGCCAGCAGCGCCCTGACAGGCTCTAATGAAAAACTGTTTTTT. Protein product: CASSALTGSNEKLFF. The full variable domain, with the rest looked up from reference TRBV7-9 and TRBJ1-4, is DTGVSQNPRHKITKRGQNVTFRCDPISEHNRLYWYRQTLGQGPEFLTYFQNEAQLEKSRLLSDRFSAERPKGSFSTLEIQRTEQGDSAMYLCASSALTGSNEKLFFGSGTQLSVL.

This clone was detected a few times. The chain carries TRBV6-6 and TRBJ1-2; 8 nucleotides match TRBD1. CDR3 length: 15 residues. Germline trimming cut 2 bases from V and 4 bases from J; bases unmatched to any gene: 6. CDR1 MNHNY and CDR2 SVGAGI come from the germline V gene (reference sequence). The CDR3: CASSYPDRDLYGYTF. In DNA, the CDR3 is TGTGCCAGCAGTTACCCGGACAGGGACCTCTATGGCTACACCTTC.

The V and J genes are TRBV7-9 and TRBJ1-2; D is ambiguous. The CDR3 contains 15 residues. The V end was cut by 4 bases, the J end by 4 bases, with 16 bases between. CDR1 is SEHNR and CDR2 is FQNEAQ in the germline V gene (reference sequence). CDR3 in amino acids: CASSSPGASSYGYTF. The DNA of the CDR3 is TGTGCCAGCAGCTCGCCGGGTGCGAGTAGCTATGGCTACACCTTC.